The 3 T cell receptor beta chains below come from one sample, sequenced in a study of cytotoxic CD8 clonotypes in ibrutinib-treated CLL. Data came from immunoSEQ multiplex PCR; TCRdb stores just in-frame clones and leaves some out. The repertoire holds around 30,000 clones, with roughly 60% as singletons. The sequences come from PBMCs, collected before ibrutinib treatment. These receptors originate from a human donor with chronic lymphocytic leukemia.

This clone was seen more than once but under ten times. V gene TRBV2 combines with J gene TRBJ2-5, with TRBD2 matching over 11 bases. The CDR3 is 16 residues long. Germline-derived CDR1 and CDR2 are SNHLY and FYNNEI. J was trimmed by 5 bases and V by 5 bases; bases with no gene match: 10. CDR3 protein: CASSLRLAGNGETQYF. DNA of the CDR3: TGTGCCAGCAGTTTGAGACTAGCGGGGAACGGGGAGACCCAGTACTTC.

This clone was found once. In DNA, the CDR3 is TGTGCCATCAGTGTTTCAGGAGTGGGAGGGCCGAGCGAGCAGTACTTC. Its protein is CAISVSGVGGPSEQYF. The chain is built from TRBV10-3 and TRBJ2-7, with 7 bases that match TRBD2. CDR3 length: 16 amino acids. Germline V CDR1 and CDR2: ENHRY, SYGVKD. J gave up 6 bases and V 4 bases, and 15 bases lay outside the gene matches.

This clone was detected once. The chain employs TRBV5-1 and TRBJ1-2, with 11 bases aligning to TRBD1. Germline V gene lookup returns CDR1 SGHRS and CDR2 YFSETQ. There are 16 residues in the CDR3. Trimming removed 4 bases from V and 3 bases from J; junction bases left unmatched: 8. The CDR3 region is CASSKDSGQGDYGYTF. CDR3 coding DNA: TGCGCCAGCAGCAAGGACTCGGGACAGGGGGACTATGGCTACACCTTC.